Sequencing of this T cell receptor beta chain was carried out in a study of shared clonotypes between healthy human individuals. The table came from immunoSEQ multiplex PCR; TCRdb's copy has only in-frame clones and leaves some out. The data show 470,000 or so clones, with 65% to 85% seen just once and 9.5% to 15% held by the top ten. The V end lost 5 bases, the J end lost 2 bases, and 19 bases lay between the germline ends. Germline-derived CDR1 and CDR2 are MNHNS and SASEGT. The CDR3 sequence is 16 residues long. Sequencing used PBMCs. The sequence was obtained from a woman aged 40 to 50 in good health. Some clones in this sample may be carry-over from other donors' samples. The chain has TRBV6-1 and TRBJ2-7; tentative D call: TRBD2 (6 bases). DNA for the CDR3: TGTGCCAGCAGTCAAGGGGTGCCGGGACTCCCCTACGAGCAGTACTTC. Encoded protein: CASSQGVPGLPYEQYF.